This TCR beta chain was identified in a study of cytomegalovirus exposure and HLA in healthy donors. Whole-study context: The same platform was used for the 110 or so validation repertoires and the approximately 670 first-cohort repertoires, a later analysis reported. Points from the study as a whole: That first-cohort TCR clusters tended to co-occur in the 95 to 150 validation repertoires was found in a later analysis. Most sequenced TCRs were rare (though some public TCRs occurred in many donors). Cytomegalovirus-associated TCR beta chains were listed, numbering around 150.

Deletions cut 4 bases from V and 5 bases from J, with 11 bases between. The germline gives CDR1 SEHNR, CDR2 FQNEAQ (reference sequence). This CDR3 contains 13 residues. Clones were read by immunoSEQ multiplex PCR, and TCRdb kept only the in-frame ones, dropping some. The sample holds hundreds of thousands of clones, 70% to 90% seen once. As regards this clone: No antigen is known for it.

The chain combines TRBV7-9 with TRBJ1-1, with D possibly matching TRBD1 (6 bases). The clonotype was recovered from a woman aged 18-30 years in good health and CMV-seronegative. The specimen sequenced was PBMCs. The CDR3 region has the DNA TGTGCCAGCAGCTCAGGCAGGGGAACTGAAGCTTTCTTT. Its protein product is CASSSGRGTEAFF.